The rows below give T cell receptor beta chains drawn from one sample of a study of T cells in Graves' hyperthyroidism and ophthalmopathy. TCRdb analysed the multiplex PCR reads with MiXCR anew, one entry per CDR3 protein. The profile shows 700,000 or so distinct CDR3 sequences, about 16% of them singletons. The specimen sequenced was blood. The source of these receptors is a man younger than 30 with Graves' hyperthyroidism. Each CDR3 is given with its conserved first and last residue. D genes are given only for firm matches. Size values are once, few and many counts, or a class for expanded clones, and some rows have none.

TRBD1 TRBJ2-7 TRBV30 12 many TGTGCCTGGGGGGACAGCTCCTACGAGCAGTACTTC CAWGDSSYEQYF
TRBD2 TRBJ2-7 TRBV6-1 16 few TGTGCCAGCAGTGAACTACTCCTGGCGGGAGTGGGGGAGCAGTACTTC CASSELLLAGVGEQYF
TRBD2 TRBJ2-3 TRBV20-1 16 many TGCAGTGCTAGAACCCGGACTAGCGGTCCCCCAGATACGCAGTATTTT CSARTRTSGPPDTQYF
NA TRBJ1-6 TRBV7-3 14 many TGTGCCAGCAGCTTGCAGGCGGGAGCTTCACCCCTCCACTTT CASSLQAGASPLHF
TRBD1 TRBJ2-1 TRBV4-3 16 NA TGCGCCAGCAGCCGAACAGGGGGCATTTATAACAATGAGCAGTTCTTC CASSRTGGIYNNEQFF
TRBD1 TRBJ1-2 TRBV27 15 few TGTGCCAGCAGTTTATCGATCCAGGGGGCAGGTGGCTACACCTTC CASSLSIQGAGGYTF
NA TRBJ2-7 TRBV7-9 13 NA TGTGCCAGCAGCGATAGACAGGTCGGCGAGCAGTACTTC CASSDRQVGEQYF
NA TRBJ2-1 TRBV2 14 many TGTGCCAGCAGTGAAGAGGCAGGGCATGGGGAGCAGTTCTTC CASSEEAGHGEQFF
TRBD2 TRBJ2-2 TRBV20-1 16 few TGCAGTGCCCGGGACCCGGGACTAGGGATTGTCGGGGAGCTGTTTTTT CSARDPGLGIVGELFF
NA TRBJ2-7 TRBV5-1 14 NA TGCGCCAGCAGCTTAGCGGGCGCTTCAGCCGAGCAGTACTTC CASSLAGASAEQYF
NA TRBJ2-2 TRBV6-1 16 NA TGTGCCAGCAGTTGGGGCTTCGGGGGGCTCGCCGGGGAGCTGTTTTTT CASSWGFGGLAGELFF
TRBD1 TRBJ2-3 TRBV6-1 16 many TGTGCCAGCAGTAGACGTCCGGACAGGGGCAGAGATACGCAGTATTTT CASSRRPDRGRDTQYF
NA TRBJ2-1 TRBV12-3/TRBV12-4 13 many TGTGCCAGCACCAACCCTGGGGACAATGAGCAGTTCTTC CASTNPGDNEQFF
TRBD1 TRBJ2-5 TRBV20-1 13 many TGCAGTGCTCGACAGGGGGGACAAGAGACCCAGTACTTC CSARQGGQETQYF
TRBD2 TRBJ2-3 TRBV5-1 15 many TGCGCCAGCAGCCAAAAGCGGGAGGCCACAGATACGCAGTATTTT CASSQKREATDTQYF
NA TRBJ2-2 TRBV11-3 17 NA TGTGCCAGCAGCTTAGGAGACAGTTTGAAGGACACCGGGGAGCTGTTTTTT CASSLGDSLKDTGELFF
TRBD2 TRBJ2-1 TRBV24-1 17 many TGTGCCACCAGTGACCGTACTAGCGGTGTACGCTACAATGAGCAGTTCTTC CATSDRTSGVRYNEQFF
NA TRBJ2-3 TRBV5-4 14 few TGTGCCAGCAGCGACCCGGACTCCACAGATACGCAGTATTTT CASSDPDSTDTQYF
TRBD1 TRBJ2-5 TRBV28 16 many TGTGCCAGCAGTTTATGGGGGACAGGGACAAGGGAGACCCAGTACTTC CASSLWGTGTRETQYF
TRBD1 TRBJ1-1 TRBV7-9 15 many TGTGCCAGCAGCCCCAAACAGGGGGCGCGCACTGAAGCTTTCTTT CASSPKQGARTEAFF
NA TRBJ2-1 TRBV7-9 18 NA TGTGCCAGCAGCTACCCTCGTACCGGGACACAGAGACACAATGAGCAGTTCTTC CASSYPRTGTQRHNEQFF
NA TRBJ2-6 TRBV18 15 NA TGTGCCAGCTCACCGGGGACAACTGGGGCCAACGTCCTGACTTTC CASSPGTTGANVLTF
NA TRBJ1-1 TRBV11-2 15 many TGTGCCAGCAGCTCAGACGGGAGGATGAACACTGAAGCTTTCTTT CASSSDGRMNTEAFF
TRBD2 TRBJ2-5 TRBV29-1 17 many TGCAGCGTTGTCTGGAAGGGACTAGCGGGAGTGTTCGAGACCCAGTACTTC CSVVWKGLAGVFETQYF
NA TRBJ2-5 TRBV7-2 14 NA TGTGCCAGCAGCTTAGGGGGTAGGGATGAGACCCAGTACTTC CASSLGGRDETQYF
TRBD1 TRBJ2-7 TRBV4-3 17 NA TGCGCCAGCAGCCAAGATTCCATCCCCAACAGGGGCTACGAGCAGTACTTC CASSQDSIPNRGYEQYF
NA TRBJ2-1 TRBV20-1 12 NA TGCAGTGCTGGTAGACAGTACAATGAGCAGTTCTTC CSAGRQYNEQFF
NA TRBJ2-5 TRBV15 16 NA TGTGCCACCAGCAGAGGAGGCAGTGTGTTGATGGAGACCCAGTACTTC CATSRGGSVLMETQYF
NA TRBJ1-5 TRBV3-1 12 few TGTGCCAGCAGCCAAGATCAGGCAGGGATGCATTTT CASSQDQAGMHF
NA TRBJ2-7 TRBV28 14 NA TGTGCCAGCAGTTTAAGCGGAACCTCCAACGAGCAGTACTTC CASSLSGTSNEQYF
TRBD2 TRBJ2-3 TRBV10-3 15 many TGTGCCACCAGGACTAGCGGGACTAGCACAGATACGCAGTATTTT CATRTSGTSTDTQYF
NA TRBJ2-7 TRBV6-2/TRBV6-3 16 few TGTGCCAGCAGTTACTCTTTAGCGCTAACCATCTACGAGCAGTACTTC CASSYSLALTIYEQYF
TRBD2 TRBJ2-1 TRBV20-1 15 many TGCAGTGCCCGAGGGAGCGGGAGGAGGTACAATGAGCAGTTCTTC CSARGSGRRYNEQFF
NA TRBJ1-5 TRBV28 14 few TGTGCCAGCAGTTTCATCCCAGGGGATCAGCCCCAGCATTTT CASSFIPGDQPQHF
NA TRBJ1-2 TRBV12-3/TRBV12-4 13 many TGTGCCAGCAGTTTACGGGGGATCGGTGGCTACACCTTC CASSLRGIGGYTF
TRBD2 TRBJ2-3 TRBV6-2/TRBV6-3 18 few TGTGCCAGCAGTTATGGGGTCCCCGGGAGGGGAATCACAGATACGCAGTATTTT CASSYGVPGRGITDTQYF
NA TRBJ2-1 TRBV20-1 10 few TGCAGTGCCGGGGGGCATGAGCAGTTCTTC CSAGGHEQFF
TRBD2 TRBJ2-5 TRBV7-9 17 NA TGTGCCAGCAGCTTTCTAACTAGCGGGCCCCGGCGGGAGACCCAGTACTTC CASSFLTSGPRRETQYF
TRBD1 TRBJ1-2 TRBV12-3/TRBV12-4 17 NA TGTGCCAGCAGCCCAAATTTCGGGGGACAGGGTGGCTATGGCTACACCTTC CASSPNFGGQGGYGYTF
TRBD2 TRBJ2-7 TRBV7-2 15 many TGTGCCAGCAGCTTAGGCGGGAGTCGGGGGTACGAGCAGTACTTC CASSLGGSRGYEQYF
NA TRBJ1-2 TRBV11-3 15 NA TGTGCCAGCAGCTTAGAAGAATCCTCTAACTATGGCTACACCTTC CASSLEESSNYGYTF
NA TRBJ1-1 TRBV5-1 17 few TGCGCCAGCAGCTGGGATGGGGTTGGATTAATGAACACTGAAGCTTTCTTT CASSWDGVGLMNTEAFF
NA TRBJ2-7 TRBV11-3 15 many TGTGCCAGCAGCCTAAGGACAGAGTTCTCCTACGAGCAGTACTTC CASSLRTEFSYEQYF
TRBD2 TRBJ2-2 TRBV20-1 15 many TGCAGTGCTAGATTCCGACTAGCGGGACGCGGGGAGCTGTTTTTT CSARFRLAGRGELFF
TRBD2 TRBJ2-7 TRBV3-1 18 many TGTGCCAGCAGCCAGTCGGGGACTAGCGGGAGTTTCGGCTACGAGCAGTACTTC CASSQSGTSGSFGYEQYF
NA TRBJ1-2 TRBV28 15 many TGTGCCAGCAGTTTAGCGCAGGACGCTAACTATGGCTACACCTTC CASSLAQDANYGYTF
NA TRBJ1-5 TRBV19 14 NA TGTGCCAGTAACCCGTCGGTAGCAAATCAGCCCCAGCATTTT CASNPSVANQPQHF
TRBD2 TRBJ2-3 TRBV28 16 many TGTGCCAGCAGGGGGCTAGCGGGAGATGGCACAGATACGCAGTATTTT CASRGLAGDGTDTQYF
NA TRBJ1-1 TRBV24-1 13 NA TGTGCCACCAGTGGGTACGAGGACACTGAAGCTTTCTTT CATSGYEDTEAFF
NA TRBJ1-1 TRBV20-1 16 NA TGCAGTGCTAGAGATCTAAGGGCCCTGACGCACACTGAAGCTTTCTTT CSARDLRALTHTEAFF
TRBD1 TRBJ1-6 TRBV28 16 NA TGTGCCAGCAGTACGCGGACAGGGGGAACGGATTCACCCCTCCACTTT CASSTRTGGTDSPLHF